A selection of T cell receptor beta chains follows, all from one sample in a study of control samples from healthy donors and cancer patients. Data came from immunoSEQ multiplex PCR; TCRdb stores just in-frame clones and leaves some out. The table records about 120,000 clones, 70% to 90% of them present only once. The sample was blood. The source is a woman aged 70-85 years in good health. CDR3s include the opening cysteine and the closing phenylalanine or tryptophan.

>TRBV6-2/TRBV6-3
CASSYSLHNTGELFF
>TRBV18
CASSPRQGDYGYTF
>TRBV13
CASSLGGFYGYTF
>TRBV5-4
CASSPRDFPGELFF
>TRBV4-2
CASSPTGTGPTWDGYTF
>TRBV18
CASSPTGQRVDTQYF
>TRBV6-5
CASSRPTSGVKTQYF
>TRBV5-4
CASSYPWGRAEAFF
>TRBV4-1
CASSQVGENIQYF
>TRBV2
CASSEAGVVAYEQYF
>TRBV14
CASSPGGRRGGYTF
>TRBV12-3/TRBV12-4
CASGTRTDTQYF
>TRBV2
CASISGPATNEKLFF
>TRBV7-9
CASSTDREGKNIQYF
>TRBV5-6
CASSHLFPAERGVDQPQHF
>TRBV19
CASSKTGYSNYGYTF
>TRBV18
CASSPPIGGSSYNEQFF
>TRBV24-1
CATSELRSNEQFF